This T cell receptor (beta chain) comes out of a study of shared clonotypes between healthy human individuals. General study points: The study found lower generation probabilities in non-shared clonotypes than in those shared by all four donors.

This clone was seen a single time. Its antigen remains unidentified. Sequencing was performed with immunoSEQ multiplex PCR; in TCRdb, only in-frame clones are kept and a portion is missing. Among about 380,000 clones listed, approximately 96% were seen once. V was cut by 1 base and J by 6 bases, with 9 bases left in between. The CDR3 spans 13 residues. CDR1 and CDR2 (germline): SGHRS, YFSETQ. The receptor's source is a man aged 30 to 39 in good health. The specimen was memory CD8+ T cells sorted from blood. Indicated subset: CD45RO+ cells pooled with CCR7-negative TemRA cells. This rearrangement joins TRBV5-1 to TRBJ2-3, with no clear D. The CDR3 sequence: CASSLLDGDTQYF. The CDR3 coding sequence is TGCGCCAGCAGCTTGCTGGATGGGGATACGCAGTATTTT. Drawing the rest from reference TRBV5-1 and TRBJ2-3, the complete variable domain is KAGVTQTPRYLIKTRGQQVTLSCSPISGHRSVSWYQQTPGQGLQFLFEYFSETQRNKGNFPGRFSGRQFSNSRSEMNVSTLELGDSALYLCASSLLDGDTQYFGPGTRLTVL.